This is a list of T cell receptor beta chains from one sample in a study of OX40 agonist ivuxolimab in advanced cancers. This table comes from immunoSEQ multiplex PCR, and its TCRdb copy is limited to in-frame clones, with some not included. The repertoire includes just under 85,000 clones, approximately 87% of them detected once, and around 0.88% sits in the top ten. The sequenced sample was CD4+ or CD8+ T cells sorted from blood, obtained in a trial of the OX40 agonist ivuxolimab. Source of these receptors: an adult with an advanced solid tumor such as melanoma, head and neck, liver or kidney cancer. CDR3s include the opening cysteine and the closing phenylalanine or tryptophan. The order of the fields is D gene, V gene, clone size, J gene, CDR3 DNA, CDR3 protein. The D gene is left open where the match is weak. Expanded clones are given a class, and other clones once, few, many or no size at all.

d_call: -; v_call: TRBV6-5; clone_size: -; j_call: TRBJ1-1; cdr3_nt: TGTGCCAGCAGTTACTCGAACCCGTCGAACACTGAAGCTTTCTTT; cdr3_aa: CASSYSNPSNTEAFF
d_call: TRBD1; v_call: TRBV29-1; clone_size: -; j_call: TRBJ1-2; cdr3_nt: TGCAGCGTTGTAGTGAGGGGGCAGGGTGATAACTATGGCTACACCTTC; cdr3_aa: CSVVVRGQGDNYGYTF
d_call: -; v_call: TRBV2; clone_size: -; j_call: TRBJ2-5; cdr3_nt: TGTGCCAGCAAAGAGGTCCAAGAGACCCAGTACTTC; cdr3_aa: CASKEVQETQYF
d_call: TRBD1; v_call: TRBV19; clone_size: -; j_call: TRBJ1-5; cdr3_nt: TGTGCCAGTAGTACGAAACGGACAGGGGGGAAGCCCCAGCATTTT; cdr3_aa: CASSTKRTGGKPQHF
d_call: TRBD1; v_call: TRBV6-5; clone_size: -; j_call: TRBJ2-7; cdr3_nt: TGTGCCAGGGCCGGACAGGCGAGTTACGAGCAGTACTTC; cdr3_aa: CARAGQASYEQYF
d_call: -; v_call: TRBV5-1; clone_size: -; j_call: TRBJ1-2; cdr3_nt: TGCGCCAGCAGCTTGAACAGGGAGGATGGCTACACCTTC; cdr3_aa: CASSLNREDGYTF
d_call: -; v_call: TRBV30; clone_size: -; j_call: TRBJ1-2; cdr3_nt: TGTGCCTGGAGCCCTTCGTCTCCAGGGGACAACTATGGCTACACCTTC; cdr3_aa: CAWSPSSPGDNYGYTF
d_call: -; v_call: TRBV6-5; clone_size: -; j_call: TRBJ1-2; cdr3_nt: TGTGCCAGCAGGCAACAGGGCAATGGCTACACCTTC; cdr3_aa: CASRQQGNGYTF
d_call: TRBD2; v_call: TRBV5-1; clone_size: -; j_call: TRBJ2-7; cdr3_nt: TGCGCCAGCAGCTTGTATCAGGACTCCGGGGAGGGGCAGTACTTC; cdr3_aa: CASSLYQDSGEGQYF
d_call: -; v_call: TRBV7-2; clone_size: medium-sized; j_call: TRBJ2-7; cdr3_nt: TGTGCCAGCGCGCCTCCTGCGGGGGCCGCCTACGAGCAGTACTTC; cdr3_aa: CASAPPAGAAYEQYF
d_call: TRBD1; v_call: TRBV15; clone_size: -; j_call: TRBJ2-2; cdr3_nt: TGTGCCACCAGCAGAGATTCGACAGGGGACCCCGGGGAGCTGTTTTTT; cdr3_aa: CATSRDSTGDPGELFF
d_call: TRBD2; v_call: TRBV19; clone_size: once; j_call: TRBJ2-1; cdr3_nt: TGTGCCAGTAGTATAGTTAGCGGGGGGCCGCCAAATGAGCAGTTCTTC; cdr3_aa: CASSIVSGGPPNEQFF
d_call: -; v_call: TRBV4-3; clone_size: -; j_call: TRBJ1-2; cdr3_nt: TGCGCCAGCAGCCACGCGACCCTAGGTGGGATGAACTATGGCTACACCTTC; cdr3_aa: CASSHATLGGMNYGYTF
d_call: -; v_call: TRBV7-6; clone_size: -; j_call: TRBJ2-2; cdr3_nt: TGTGCCAGCAGCTTAGATTACCGTTCGAACACCGGGGAGCTGTTTTTT; cdr3_aa: CASSLDYRSNTGELFF
d_call: -; v_call: TRBV19; clone_size: -; j_call: TRBJ2-7; cdr3_nt: TGTGCCAGTAGTATCGAACTTGGGGGGAGGTGGAACGAGCAGTACTTC; cdr3_aa: CASSIELGGRWNEQYF
d_call: TRBD1; v_call: TRBV6-6; clone_size: few; j_call: TRBJ1-5; cdr3_nt: TGTGCCAGCACCAACGGACAGGAGGAACAGCCCCAGCATTTT; cdr3_aa: CASTNGQEEQPQHF
d_call: TRBD2; v_call: TRBV5-4; clone_size: -; j_call: TRBJ2-1; cdr3_nt: TGTGCCAGCAGCTTGGGGAGGGCTAGCGGGGACAATGAGCAGTTCTTC; cdr3_aa: CASSLGRASGDNEQFF
d_call: -; v_call: TRBV4-2; clone_size: -; j_call: TRBJ1-4; cdr3_nt: TGTGCCAGCAGCCAGACATTGGCTAATGAAAAACTGTTTTTT; cdr3_aa: CASSQTLANEKLFF
d_call: TRBD1; v_call: TRBV7-8; clone_size: -; j_call: TRBJ2-6; cdr3_nt: TGTGCCAGCAGCGCGCGAGGGACAGGGGACTTTTTTGGGGCCAACGTCCTGACTTTC; cdr3_aa: CASSARGTGDFFGANVLTF
d_call: -; v_call: TRBV7-2; clone_size: -; j_call: TRBJ2-7; cdr3_nt: TGTGCCAGCAGCCAGGGACTGCGGTCCTACGAGCAGTACTTC; cdr3_aa: CASSQGLRSYEQYF
d_call: TRBD1; v_call: TRBV10-3; clone_size: -; j_call: TRBJ2-5; cdr3_nt: TGTGCCATCAGTAACCCGACAGGGGGCGGCTCGGAGACCCAGTACTTC; cdr3_aa: CAISNPTGGGSETQYF
d_call: -; v_call: TRBV19; clone_size: -; j_call: TRBJ1-2; cdr3_nt: TGTGCCAGTAGTGTCGGGACTCATCTAGCTAACTATGGCTACACCTTC; cdr3_aa: CASSVGTHLANYGYTF
d_call: -; v_call: TRBV7-6; clone_size: -; j_call: TRBJ1-2; cdr3_nt: TGTGCCAGCAGCTCCCAAGGACAGCTTAACTATGGCTACACCTTC; cdr3_aa: CASSSQGQLNYGYTF
d_call: -; v_call: TRBV21-1; clone_size: once; j_call: TRBJ2-7; cdr3_nt: TGTGCCAGCAGGGTCTTGGAGGACCGACTGTCCTACGAGCAGTACTTC; cdr3_aa: CASRVLEDRLSYEQYF
d_call: TRBD1; v_call: TRBV6-1; clone_size: -; j_call: TRBJ2-2; cdr3_nt: TGTGCCAGCAGTGACAGGGGGCGCACCGGGGAGCTGTTTTTT; cdr3_aa: CASSDRGRTGELFF
d_call: -; v_call: TRBV10-3; clone_size: few; j_call: TRBJ1-1; cdr3_nt: TGTGGGTCCGCTGGCCTGGACACTGAAGCTTTCTTT; cdr3_aa: CGSAGLDTEAFF
d_call: TRBD1; v_call: TRBV30; clone_size: -; j_call: TRBJ1-5; cdr3_nt: TGTGCCTGGAGTGTAAGGGCCACAGGGAAGGGGGCCAATCAGCCCCAGCATTTT; cdr3_aa: CAWSVRATGKGANQPQHF
d_call: -; v_call: TRBV30; clone_size: -; j_call: TRBJ2-7; cdr3_nt: TGTGCCTGGAGTGTAGAGGGGCTTCTCTCCTACGAGCAGTACTTC; cdr3_aa: CAWSVEGLLSYEQYF
d_call: TRBD1; v_call: TRBV9; clone_size: -; j_call: TRBJ1-3; cdr3_nt: TGTGCCAGCAGCGCTGGGGACAGCTTCTCTGGAAACACCATATATTTT; cdr3_aa: CASSAGDSFSGNTIYF
d_call: TRBD1; v_call: TRBV7-2; clone_size: few; j_call: TRBJ2-7; cdr3_nt: TGTGCCAGCAGCTTAGCGACCGGACAGGGGGCCCATTCCGAGCAGTACTTC; cdr3_aa: CASSLATGQGAHSEQYF
d_call: -; v_call: TRBV9; clone_size: once; j_call: TRBJ1-1; cdr3_nt: TGTGCCAGCAGCGGCGACAGTAACACTGAAGCTTTCTTT; cdr3_aa: CASSGDSNTEAFF
d_call: -; v_call: TRBV30; clone_size: -; j_call: TRBJ1-4; cdr3_nt: TGTGCCTGGACCCCTCAGGGGAAGTCCTTAGGAGAAAAACTGTTTTTT; cdr3_aa: CAWTPQGKSLGEKLFF
d_call: -; v_call: TRBV10-3; clone_size: -; j_call: TRBJ2-7; cdr3_nt: TGTGCCATCAGTGTGGGCCCAGGTGGCCACGAGCAGTACTTC; cdr3_aa: CAISVGPGGHEQYF
d_call: TRBD1; v_call: TRBV5-4; clone_size: -; j_call: TRBJ2-7; cdr3_nt: TGTGCCAGCAGCTCACCCGCTGCACTGACAGGGGGTGACGAGCAGTACTTC; cdr3_aa: CASSSPAALTGGDEQYF